The 3 T cell receptor beta chains below were found in one sample sequenced in a study of synovial regulatory T cells in juvenile arthritis. TCRdb keeps only in-frame clones here, not all; method: immunoSEQ multiplex PCR. The repertoire table contains about 10,000 clones. Sequenced material: Treg cells from blood. Specified subset: remaining (HLA-DR-negative) circulating blood Treg cells. Receptors originate from a donor aged 2-29 years with juvenile idiopathic arthritis.

The rearrangement joins TRBV7-9 to TRBJ2-1; the TCRdb D gene call, TRBD1, has no DNA to confirm it. The CDR3 runs to 16 residues. No DNA sequence was recorded. Germline CDR1 and CDR2: SEHNR and FQNEAQ (reference sequence). The CDR3 loop is CASSHWGGQAINEQFF.

The chain carries TRBV28 and TRBJ2-7; TCRdb gives TRBD1 as the D gene, but with no DNA this cannot be confirmed. The CDR3 is made up of 13 amino acids. DNA for this receptor is not on file. Germline values: CDR1 MDHEN, CDR2 SYDVKM. CDR3 region: CASSLQVPYEQYF.

The chain joins TRBV5-5 to TRBJ1-2; TCRdb proposes TRBD1, but this gene call is untestable without DNA. The CDR3 is made up of 15 amino acids. A DNA sequence was not provided. Germline V CDR1 and CDR2: SGHKS, YYEKEE (reference sequence). This CDR3 reads CASSLVGQGLDGYTF.